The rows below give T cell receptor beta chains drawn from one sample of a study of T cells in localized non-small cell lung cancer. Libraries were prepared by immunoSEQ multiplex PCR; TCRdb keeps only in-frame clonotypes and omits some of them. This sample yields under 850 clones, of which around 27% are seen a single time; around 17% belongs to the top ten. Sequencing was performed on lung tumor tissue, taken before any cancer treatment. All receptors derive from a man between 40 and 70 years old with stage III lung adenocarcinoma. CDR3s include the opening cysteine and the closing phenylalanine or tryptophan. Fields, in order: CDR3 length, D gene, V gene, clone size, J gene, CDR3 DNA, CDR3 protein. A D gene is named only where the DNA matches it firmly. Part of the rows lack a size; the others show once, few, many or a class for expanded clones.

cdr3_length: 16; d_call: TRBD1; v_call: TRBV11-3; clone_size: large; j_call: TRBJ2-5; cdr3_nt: TGTGCCAGCAGCTTGGGAACCGGGACAGGGCAAGAGACCCAGTACTTC; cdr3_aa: CASSLGTGTGQETQYF
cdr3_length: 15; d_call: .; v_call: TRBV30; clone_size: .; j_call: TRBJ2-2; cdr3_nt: TGTGCCTGGAGGCTTCAACAGGGTCTCACCGGGGAGCTGTTTTTT; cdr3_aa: CAWRLQQGLTGELFF
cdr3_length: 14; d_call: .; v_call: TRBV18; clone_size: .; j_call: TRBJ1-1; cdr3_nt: TGTGCCAGCTCACCACCGGCAGGGTACACTGAAGCTTTCTTT; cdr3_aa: CASSPPAGYTEAFF
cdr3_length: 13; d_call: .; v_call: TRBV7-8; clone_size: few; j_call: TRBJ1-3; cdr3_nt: TGTGCCAGCAGCTTCTCCGCTGGAAACACCATATATTTT; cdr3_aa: CASSFSAGNTIYF
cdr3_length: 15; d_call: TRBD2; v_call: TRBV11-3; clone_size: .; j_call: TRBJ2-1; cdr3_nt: TGTGCCAGCAGCTTAATCACGGGGGGGCCAAATGAGCAGTTCTTC; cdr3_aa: CASSLITGGPNEQFF
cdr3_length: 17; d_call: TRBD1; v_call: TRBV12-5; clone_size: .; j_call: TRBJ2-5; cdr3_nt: TGTGCTAGTGGTTTGGATACAGGGGGCGCAGTCCAAGAGACCCAGTACTTC; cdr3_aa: CASGLDTGGAVQETQYF
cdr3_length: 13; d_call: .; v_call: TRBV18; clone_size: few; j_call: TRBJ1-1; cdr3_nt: TGTGCCAGCTCACCCCTTAGGAACACTGAAGCTTTCTTT; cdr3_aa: CASSPLRNTEAFF
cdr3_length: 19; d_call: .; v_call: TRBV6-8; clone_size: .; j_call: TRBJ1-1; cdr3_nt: TGTGCCAGCAGTTACCGCCCGGACCCGGGGGGCCAACCGAACACTGAAGCTTTCTTT; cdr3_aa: CASSYRPDPGGQPNTEAFF
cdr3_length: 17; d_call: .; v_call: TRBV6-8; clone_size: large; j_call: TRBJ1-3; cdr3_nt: TGTGCCAGCAGTACTAGAAGGACGGCCAGCTCTGGAAACACCATATATTTT; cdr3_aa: CASSTRRTASSGNTIYF
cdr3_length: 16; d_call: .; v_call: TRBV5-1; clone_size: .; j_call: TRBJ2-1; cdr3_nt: TGCGCCAGCAGCTTGGACATCCATCGGGGATACAATGAGCAGTTCTTC; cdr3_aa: CASSLDIHRGYNEQFF
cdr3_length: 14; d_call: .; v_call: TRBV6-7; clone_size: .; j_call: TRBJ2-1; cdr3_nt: TGTGCCAGCAGCTCTGGGACGGGGGGCCGTGAGCAGTTCTTC; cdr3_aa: CASSSGTGGREQFF
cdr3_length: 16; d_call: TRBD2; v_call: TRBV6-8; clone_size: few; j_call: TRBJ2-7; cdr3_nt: TGTGCCAGCAGCAAAATACTAGCGGGGGGGCTCTACGAGCAGTACTTC; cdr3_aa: CASSKILAGGLYEQYF
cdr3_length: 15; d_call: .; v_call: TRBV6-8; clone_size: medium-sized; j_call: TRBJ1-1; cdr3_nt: TGTGCCAGCAAGTGGGGGTGGGTAGAAAACACTGAAGCTTTCTTT; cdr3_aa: CASKWGWVENTEAFF
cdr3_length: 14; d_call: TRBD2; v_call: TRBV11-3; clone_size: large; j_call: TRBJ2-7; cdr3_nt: TGTGCCAGCAGCTCCCCCGGCGGGGGTTACGAGCAGTACTTC; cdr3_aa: CASSSPGGGYEQYF
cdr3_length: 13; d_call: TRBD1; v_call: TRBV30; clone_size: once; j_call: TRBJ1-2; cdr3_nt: TGTGCCTGGAGTGATCAGGGGGTCTATGGCTACACCTTC; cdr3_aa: CAWSDQGVYGYTF
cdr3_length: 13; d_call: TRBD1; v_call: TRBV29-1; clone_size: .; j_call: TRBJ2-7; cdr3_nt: TGCAGCGTTGAAGGACAGGGAACCTACGAGCAGTACTTC; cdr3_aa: CSVEGQGTYEQYF
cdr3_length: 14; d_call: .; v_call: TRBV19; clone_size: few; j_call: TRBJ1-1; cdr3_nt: TGTGCCAGTAGTGCAGACAGATTGAACACTGAAGCTTTCTTT; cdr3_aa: CASSADRLNTEAFF
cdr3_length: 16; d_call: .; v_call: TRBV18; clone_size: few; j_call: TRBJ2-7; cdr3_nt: TGTGCCAGCTCACCATTGATAGGGACGGGGTCCCGCGAGCAGTACTTC; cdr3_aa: CASSPLIGTGSREQYF
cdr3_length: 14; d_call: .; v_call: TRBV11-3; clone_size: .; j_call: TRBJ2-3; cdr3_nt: TGTGCCAGCAGCCAGACAGGTCTTAAGGATACGCAGTATTTT; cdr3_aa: CASSQTGLKDTQYF
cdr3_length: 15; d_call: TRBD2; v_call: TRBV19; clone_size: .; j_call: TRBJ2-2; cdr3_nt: TGTGCCAGTGCTCCCAGCGGGGCGAACACCGGGGAGCTGTTTTTT; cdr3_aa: CASAPSGANTGELFF
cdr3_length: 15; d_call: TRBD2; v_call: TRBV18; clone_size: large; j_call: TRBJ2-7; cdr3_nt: TGTGCCAGCTCACCCTATAGCGGGGGGGTCTACGAGCAGTACTTC; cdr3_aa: CASSPYSGGVYEQYF
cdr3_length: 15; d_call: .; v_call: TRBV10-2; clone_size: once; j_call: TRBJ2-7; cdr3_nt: TGCGCCAGCAGTGAGTCCATGGCAGGAGCCTACGAGCAGTACTTC; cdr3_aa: CASSESMAGAYEQYF
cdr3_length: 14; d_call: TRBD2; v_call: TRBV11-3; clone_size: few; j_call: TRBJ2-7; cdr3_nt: TGTGCCAGCAGCTTCCTCGGGACTAGCGACGAGCAGTACTTC; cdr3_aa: CASSFLGTSDEQYF
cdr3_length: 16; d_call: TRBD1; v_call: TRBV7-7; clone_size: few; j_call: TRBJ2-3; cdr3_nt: TGTGCCAGCAGCCCAGGGACAGGGGGTTACCCAGATACGCAGTATTTT; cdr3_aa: CASSPGTGGYPDTQYF
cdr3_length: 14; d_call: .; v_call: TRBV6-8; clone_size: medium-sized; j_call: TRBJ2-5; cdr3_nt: TGTGCCATCAGTGACTTCAAGGGGGGAGAGACCCAGTACTTC; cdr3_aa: CAISDFKGGETQYF
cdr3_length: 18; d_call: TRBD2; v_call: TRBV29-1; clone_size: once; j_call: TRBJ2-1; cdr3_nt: TGCAGCGTGTTGGCTCGGACTAGCGGGGGGCCTCTCGGCAATGAGCAGTTCTTC; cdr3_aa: CSVLARTSGGPLGNEQFF
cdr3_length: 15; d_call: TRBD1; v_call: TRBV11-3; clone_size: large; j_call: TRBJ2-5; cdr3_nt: TGTGCCAGCAGCTTGGCCCCGACAGGGGCGGAGACCCAGTACTTC; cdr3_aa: CASSLAPTGAETQYF
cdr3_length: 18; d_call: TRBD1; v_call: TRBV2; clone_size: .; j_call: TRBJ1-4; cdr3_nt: TGTGCCAGCAGTGGACGACAGGGGGCTAGGGTTAGTGGGGAAAAACTGTTTTTT; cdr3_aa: CASSGRQGARVSGEKLFF
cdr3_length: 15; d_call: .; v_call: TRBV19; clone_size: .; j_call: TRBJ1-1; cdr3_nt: TGTGCCAGTTCGAGGACGTCCGCGGGGGACACTGAAGCTTTCTTT; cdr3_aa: CASSRTSAGDTEAFF
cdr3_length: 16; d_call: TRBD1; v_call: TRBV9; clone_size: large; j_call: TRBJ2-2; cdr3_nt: TGTGCCAGCACTCCAGGGACAGGGGTGTCCACCGGGGAGCTGTTTTTT; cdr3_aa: CASTPGTGVSTGELFF
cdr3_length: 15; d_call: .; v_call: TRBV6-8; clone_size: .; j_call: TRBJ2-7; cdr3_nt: TGTGCCAGCAGTTACTGGACACTGAGCTCCTACGAGCAGTACTTC; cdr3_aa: CASSYWTLSSYEQYF
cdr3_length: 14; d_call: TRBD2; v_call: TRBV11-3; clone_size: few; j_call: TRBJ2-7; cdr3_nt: TGTGCCAGCAGCCCTGGGACTAGCGGCTACGAGCAGTACTTC; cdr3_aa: CASSPGTSGYEQYF
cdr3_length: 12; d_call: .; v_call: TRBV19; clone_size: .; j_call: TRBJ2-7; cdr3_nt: TGTGCCAGTAGTGGACAGCCCGCGAGGCAGTACTTC; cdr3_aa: CASSGQPARQYF
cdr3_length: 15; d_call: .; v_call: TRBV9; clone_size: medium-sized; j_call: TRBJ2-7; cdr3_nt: TGTGCCAGCAGCTTCGGGACCCTTGCCCTCTACGAGCAGTACTTC; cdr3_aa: CASSFGTLALYEQYF
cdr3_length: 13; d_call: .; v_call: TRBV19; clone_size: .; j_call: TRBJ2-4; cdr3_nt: TGTGCCAGTAGATTGGCCGGGGAGAACATTCAGTACTTC; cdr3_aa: CASRLAGENIQYF
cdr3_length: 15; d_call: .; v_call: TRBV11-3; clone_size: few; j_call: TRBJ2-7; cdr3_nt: TGTGCCAGCAGCTTTTCGGCGGATGCCTCCTACGAGCAGTACTTC; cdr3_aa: CASSFSADASYEQYF
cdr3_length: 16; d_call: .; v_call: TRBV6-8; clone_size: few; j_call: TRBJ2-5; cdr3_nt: TGTGCCAGCAGTTACTCGACGGGGCCGGGTCAAGAGACCCAGTACTTC; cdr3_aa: CASSYSTGPGQETQYF
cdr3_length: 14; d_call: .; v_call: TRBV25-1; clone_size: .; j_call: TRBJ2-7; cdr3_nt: TGTGCCAGCAGTGAACAGGGTAATTTTCGCGAGCAGTACTTC; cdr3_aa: CASSEQGNFREQYF
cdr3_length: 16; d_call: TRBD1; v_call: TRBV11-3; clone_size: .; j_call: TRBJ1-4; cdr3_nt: TGTGCCAGCAGTCCGGGACAGGGGTTTCGTAATGAAAAACTGTTTTTT; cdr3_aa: CASSPGQGFRNEKLFF
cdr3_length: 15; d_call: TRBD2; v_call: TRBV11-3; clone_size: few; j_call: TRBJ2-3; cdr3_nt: TGTGCCAGCAGCTTGGTAGCGGGGGGCACAGATACGCAGTATTTT; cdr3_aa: CASSLVAGGTDTQYF
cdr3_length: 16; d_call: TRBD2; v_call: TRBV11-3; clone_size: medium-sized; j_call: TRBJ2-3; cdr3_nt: TGTGCCAGCAGCTCCCGTACTAGCGGGGGGACAGATACGCAGTATTTT; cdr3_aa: CASSSRTSGGTDTQYF
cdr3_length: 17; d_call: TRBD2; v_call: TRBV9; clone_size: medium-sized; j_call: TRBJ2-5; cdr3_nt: TGTGCCAGCAGCGTAGGGATGGCGGGGGGCCCCCAAGAGACCCAGTACTTC; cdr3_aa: CASSVGMAGGPQETQYF
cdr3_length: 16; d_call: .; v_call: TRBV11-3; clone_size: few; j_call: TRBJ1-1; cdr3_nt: TGTGCCAGCAGCCAACTACTCGGGACCTTGACCACTGAAGCTTTCTTT; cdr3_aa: CASSQLLGTLTTEAFF
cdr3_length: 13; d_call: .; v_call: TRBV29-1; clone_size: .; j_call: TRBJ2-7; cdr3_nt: TGCAGCGTTGAAGCACCGGCGACGTACGAGCAGTACTTC; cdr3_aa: CSVEAPATYEQYF
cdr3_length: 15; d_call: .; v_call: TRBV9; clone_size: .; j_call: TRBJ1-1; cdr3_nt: TGTGCCAGCAGTCCTACGCTGACATCGAACACTGAAGCTTTCTTT; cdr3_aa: CASSPTLTSNTEAFF
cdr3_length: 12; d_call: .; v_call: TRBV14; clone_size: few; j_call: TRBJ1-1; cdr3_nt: TGTGCCAGCAGCCACCATAACACTGAAGCTTTCTTT; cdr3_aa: CASSHHNTEAFF
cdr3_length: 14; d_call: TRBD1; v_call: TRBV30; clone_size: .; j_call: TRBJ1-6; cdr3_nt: TGTGCCTGGAGTGGGGACAGGGGTTATTCACCCCTCCACTTT; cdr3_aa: CAWSGDRGYSPLHF
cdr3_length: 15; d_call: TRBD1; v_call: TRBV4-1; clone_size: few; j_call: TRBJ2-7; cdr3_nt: TGCGCCAGCAGCCAAGAAGACAGGGGACTCAACGAGCAGTACTTC; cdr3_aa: CASSQEDRGLNEQYF